The next 11 T cell receptor beta chains were all read from a single sample in a study of blood T cell repertoires in COVID-19. Data came from immunoSEQ multiplex PCR; TCRdb stores just in-frame clones and leaves some out. The sample consists of about 150,000 clones, 83% of them appearing once. Sequencing was carried out using peripheral blood. The origin of the receptors is an older woman with COVID-19, enrolled during active disease.

The rearrangement links TRBV19 to TRBJ2-5; 7 nucleotides agree with TRBD2. The CDR3 length is 14 residues. V shed 3 bases, J shed 5 bases, and the junction held 6 bases outside the gene matches. The germline V gene encodes CDR1 LNHDA and CDR2 SQIVND (reference sequence). CDR3 sequence (DNA): TGTGCCAGTAGTATGAAGAGAGCGGGGGAGACCCAGTACTTC. Translating gives CASSMKRAGETQYF.

The V and J genes are TRBV6-5 and TRBJ1-1, with D maybe TRBD1 (5 bases). The CDR3 is 15 residues long. V dropped 3 bases and J dropped 13 bases, with 24 bases sitting between them. Looked up from germline, CDR1 is MNHEY and CDR2 is SVGAGI. The CDR3 DNA sequence: TGTGCCAGCAGTTATTCCCTGGCGGGGGAGGAGGTGCGTTTCTTT. Protein: CASSYSLAGEEVRFF.

There are a few counts of this clone. The V call is TRBV7-9, the J call TRBJ1-5; TRBD1 aligns across 10 bases. This CDR3 spans 17 amino acids. The germline gives CDR1 SEHNR, CDR2 FQNEAQ (reference sequence). Unmatched junction bases numbered 7, after V lost 3 bases and J lost 2 bases. The CDR3 loop reads CASSLGTGARGNQPQHF. The CDR3 DNA reads TGTGCCAGCAGCTTGGGGACAGGGGCGAGGGGCAATCAGCCCCAGCATTTT.

The rearrangement links TRBV2 to TRBJ2-3; D perhaps matches TRBD2 (7 bases). Germline assignment: CDR1 SNHLY and CDR2 FYNNEI. Trimming removed 5 bases at V and 3 bases at J, with 15 bases between. This CDR3 is 15 amino acids long. The CDR3 reads CASSMRRGQTDTQYF. The CDR3 DNA sequence: TGTGCCAGCAGTATGAGGCGGGGGCAGACAGATACGCAGTATTTT.

This clone was seen a single time. The J gene is TRBJ1-3, the V gene TRBV7-2; unclear D gene. The V end was cut by 2 bases, the J end by 4 bases, with 6 bases between. CDR1 is SGHTA, CDR2 FQGNSA, per germline. The CDR3 is made up of 13 amino acids. The CDR3 region is CASSLTTGNTIYF. CDR3 DNA sequence: TGTGCCAGCAGCTTAACGACAGGAAACACCATATATTTT.

This clone has a handful of counts. The V gene is TRBV12-1, the J gene TRBJ1-2. TRBV12-1 is a pseudogene locus. The CDR3 consists of 16 residues. CDR3 nucleotides: TGTGCCAGCAGCTTTCGGGATCCGACCGTTACTTATGGCTACACCTTC. It translates to CASSFRDPTVTYGYTF.

This chain joins TRBV3-1 (or the pseudogene TRBV3-2) and TRBJ1-5; TRBD1 is a possible D gene (5 bases). Germline V CDR1 and CDR2: LGHDT, YNNKEL (reference sequence). V lost 0 bases, J lost 5 bases, and 11 bases lay in between. The CDR3 covers 15 residues. CDR3 region: CASSQDPTGDQPQHF. CDR3 coding DNA: TGTGCCAGCAGCCAAGATCCTACAGGAGATCAGCCCCAGCATTTT.

The CDR3 DNA reads as TGTGCCAGCAGTGATCAGCCGACATCACACAATGAGCAGTTCTTC. Its translation is CASSDQPTSHNEQFF. J is TRBJ2-1 and V is TRBV25-1; D not resolved. V shed 3 bases and J shed 5 bases, with 14 bases lying between them. The CDR3 covers 15 residues. CDR1 is MGHDK and CDR2 is SYGVNS in the germline V gene.

This clone appeared once. V and J are TRBV7-3 and TRBJ2-2, with a weak D call TRBD1 (5 bases). This CDR3 is 14 amino acids long. Germline CDR1 SGHTA, CDR2 FQGTGA. V was pared by 4 bases and J by 10 bases, with 16 bases between. As DNA, the CDR3 is TGTGCCAGCAGCTATCCAGGGCGTCCCGAGGAGCTGTTTTTT. This codes for CASSYPGRPEELFF.

This chain connects TRBV7-3 to TRBJ1-1; D is uncertain. In germline, CDR1 is SGHTA, CDR2 FQGTGA. This CDR3 comprises 14 residues. The V and J ends lost 5 bases and 1 base respectively, with 11 bases between them. The CDR3 DNA reads as TGTGCCAGCAGCCCTCACCCGGGGAACACTGAAGCTTTCTTT. It yields the protein CASSPHPGNTEAFF.

On this clone: In the same sample, other DNA sequences code for this CDR3. This sequence joins TRBV4-1 and TRBJ2-3; D not certain. Trimming left V 1 base short and J 3 bases short, with 8 bases between. The CDR3 consists of 14 residues. Germline lookup yields CDR1 MGHRA and CDR2 YSYEKL. Here the CDR3 reads CASSQVRGTDTQYF. The CDR3, as DNA: TGCGCCAGCAGCCAAGTCAGAGGAACAGATACGCAGTATTTT.